The 10 T cell receptor beta chains in this list originate from one sample, sequenced in a study of T cell responses to AZD1222 COVID-19 vaccine. Measured with immunoSEQ multiplex PCR; TCRdb has only the in-frame clones, and not every one. The data hold more than 50,000 clones, with 70% to 90% observed a single time. The sequencing used peripheral blood, collected on day 0 of AZD1222 vaccination. The receptors stem from an adult in good health.

The chain combines TRBV7-2 with TRBJ2-2; D is perhaps TRBD2 (6 bases). The CDR3 sequence is 14 residues long. The germline gives CDR1 SGHTA, CDR2 FQGNSA. V dropped 5 bases and J dropped 7 bases, with 14 bases sitting between them. The CDR3 DNA follows: TGTGCCAGCAGCCGGGACTTCCAGGGCGGGGAGCTGTTTTTT. It encodes CASSRDFQGGELFF.

The CDR3 DNA reads TGTGCCAGCAGCCCCGGGGGAGGCTACACCTTC. This gives the protein CASSPGGGYTF. V and J are TRBV6-5 and TRBJ1-2, with D possibly matching TRBD1 (5 bases). V shed 6 bases and J shed 8 bases, with 10 bases lying between them. CDR1 and CDR2 (germline): MNHEY, SVGAGI. This CDR3 is 11 amino acids long.

This sequence joins TRBV5-5 and TRBJ1-6; no definite D call. Trimming removed 0 bases at V and 9 bases at J, with 16 bases between. From germline, CDR1 is SGHKS and CDR2 YYEKEE (reference sequence). The CDR3 is 16 amino acids. CDR3 protein: CASSLAGSASRSPLHF. CDR3 nucleotide sequence: TGTGCCAGCAGCTTGGCCGGGTCTGCAAGTCGTTCACCCCTCCACTTT. The full variable domain, completed using reference TRBV5-5 and TRBJ1-6, is DAGVTQSPTHLIKTRGQQVTLRCSPISGHKSVSWYQQVLGQGPQFIFQYYEKEERGRGNFPDRFSARQFPNYSSELNVNALLLGDSALYLCASSLAGSASRSPLHFGNGTRLTVT.

The chain carries TRBV5-1 and TRBJ2-7; 9 bases align to TRBD1. The CDR3 has 17 amino acids. Unmatched junction bases numbered 13, after V lost 4 bases and J lost 2 bases. Germline V gives CDR1 SGHRS, CDR2 YFSETQ. The CDR3 is CASSQEASTGGAYEQYF. The CDR3 coding sequence is TGCGCCAGCAGCCAGGAGGCGTCGACAGGGGGGGCCTACGAGCAGTACTTC.

The J gene is TRBJ1-6, the V gene TRBV7-2; 8 bases line up with TRBD1. Germline assignment: CDR1 SGHTA and CDR2 FQGNSA. The CDR3 length is 15 residues. Losses at the gene ends were 1 base for V and 10 bases for J; bases not matched to a gene: 6. The CDR3 DNA reads as TGTGCCAGCAGCTTAGGACAGGGGCCGGGGTCACCCCTCCACTTT. Amino acids: CASSLGQGPGSPLHF.

This rearrangement joins TRBV9 to TRBJ1-1, with a tentative D call TRBD1 (5 bases). This CDR3 has 13 amino acids. The V end was cut by 0 bases, the J end by 5 bases, with 8 bases between. Germline V CDR1 and CDR2: SGDLS, YYNGEE. The CDR3: CASSVGGSTEAFF. The CDR3 nucleotides read TGTGCCAGCAGCGTAGGGGGGTCGACTGAAGCTTTCTTT.

V and J are TRBV5-1 and TRBJ2-2, with D uncertain. This CDR3 comprises 15 residues. Germline V gene sequence: CDR1 SGHRS, CDR2 YFSETQ. The V end lost 0 bases, the J end lost 6 bases, and 12 bases lay between the germline ends. CDR3 nucleotide sequence: TGCGCCAGCAGCTTGGGTAGGGTTGGATCCGGGGAGCTGTTTTTT. Its translation: CASSLGRVGSGELFF.

The chain recombines TRBV20-1 with TRBJ1-1, with unresolved D. V lost 3 bases and J 10 bases, leaving 12 bases between the germline ends. This CDR3 has 11 amino acids. CDR1 is DFQATT and CDR2 is SNEGSKA in the germline V gene (reference sequence). CDR3 sequence: CSASNQERAFF. The CDR3 nucleotides read TGCAGTGCTAGCAACCAGGAGCGAGCTTTCTTT.

The rearrangement uses TRBV27 and TRBJ2-1; 9 bases line up with TRBD1. Trimming removed 8 bases from V and 6 bases from J; junction bases left unmatched: 5. Germline CDR1 is MNHEY and CDR2 is SMNVEV (reference sequence). The length of the CDR3 is 13 residues. CDR3 DNA: TGTGCCAGCCGGGACAGGGTTTTCAATGAGCAGTTCTTC. Translation gives CASRDRVFNEQFF.

V and J are TRBV27 and TRBJ1-1; 10 nucleotides align to TRBD1. Germline V lookup: CDR1 MNHEY, CDR2 SMNVEV (reference sequence). The CDR3 sequence is 17 residues long. The trim removed 5 bases at V and 1 base at J, leaving 10 bases unmatched. This CDR3 is CASSPRGGDRGNTEAFF. The CDR3 DNA sequence: TGTGCCAGCAGTCCAAGAGGGGGGGACAGGGGGAACACTGAAGCTTTCTTT.